A single sample gave rise to the 28 T cell receptor beta chains below, sequenced in a study of human T cells and chemical hapten exposure. Time point meaning: pre-sensitization, week 0. Treatment indicated: therapeutic diphenylcyclopropenone sensitization with weekly scalp DPC. From the RACE reads, TCRdb called clonotypes with MiXCR, one entry per CDR3 protein. The sample carries 62,000 or so distinct CDR3 sequences, 9.5% to 13% recorded once. The sequences come from whole blood, collected in connection with sensitization to the hapten diphenylcyclopropenone (DPC). The origin of the receptors is a woman aged 45-65 years with alopecia areata. Some clones in this sample may be carry-over from other donors' samples.

A few counts support this clonotype. The chain recombines TRBV20-1 with TRBJ2-7; TRBD1 matches at 7 bases. The CDR3 has 14 amino acids. Germline V gene data show CDR1 as DFQATT and CDR2 as SNEGSKA (reference sequence). V lost 3 bases and J lost 2; bases outside the gene matches: 7. The DNA for the CDR3 is TGCAGTGCTAGCCGACAGGGTGGGACCTACGAGCAGTACTTC. Protein: CSASRQGGTYEQYF.

This clonotype was observed at least ten times. The rearrangement links TRBV7-2 to TRBJ2-7; D gene ambiguous. In germline, CDR1 is SGHTA, CDR2 FQGNSA. Trimming shortened V by 5 bases and J by 1 base, and 12 bases separated the two germline ends. CDR3 length: 14 residues. In nucleotides, the CDR3 is TGTGCCAGCAGCGATCAATTGGGGTCCTACGAGCAGTACTTC. Encoded protein: CASSDQLGSYEQYF.

V and J are TRBV5-1 and TRBJ2-5; 9 bases map to TRBD1. Germline CDR1 is SGHRS and CDR2 is YFSETQ. J lost 5 bases, V lost 4 bases, and 9 bases had no gene match. This CDR3 has 15 amino acids. The CDR3: CASSDTGGSEETQYF. The CDR3 DNA is TGCGCCAGCAGCGATACAGGGGGCTCGGAGGAGACCCAGTACTTC.

This chain connects TRBV29-1 to TRBJ2-7; D is possibly TRBD1 (6 bases). The length of the CDR3 is 12 residues. Germline CDR1 reads SQVTM; CDR2 reads ANQGSEA. The V gene lost 3 bases and the J gene lost 3 bases, with 9 bases spanning the gap. The CDR3 DNA reads as TGCAGCGTTGAGGTACAGGGCTACGAGCAGTACTTC. Translation: CSVEVQGYEQYF.

This clonotype has just a few counts. This chain connects TRBV7-2 to TRBJ2-3; D gene unclear. From germline, CDR1 is SGHTA and CDR2 FQGNSA. The V end was cut by 2 bases, the J end by 0 bases, with 12 bases between. This CDR3 is 16 amino acids long. The CDR3 here is CASSLRLASSTDTQYF. In DNA, the CDR3 is TGTGCCAGCAGCTTACGGTTGGCGTCTAGCACAGATACGCAGTATTTT.

This clonotype has more than one count but fewer than ten. The chain links TRBV5-5 to TRBJ1-2; D perhaps matches TRBD1 (5 bases). The germline V gene has CDR1 SGHKS and CDR2 YYEKEE (reference sequence). The CDR3 loop spans 13 amino acids. Trimming shortened V by 4 bases and J by 2 bases, and 9 bases separated the two germline ends. CDR3 in DNA: TGTGCCAGCAGCCGACAGCAAAACTATGGCTACACCTTC. Amino acid sequence: CASSRQQNYGYTF.

The gene calls are TRBV18 and TRBJ2-5; a weak D match, TRBD1 (5 bases). The CDR3 contains 14 residues. Germline V gene data show CDR1 as KGHSH and CDR2 as LQKENI. The ends were cut back, 4 bases at V and 4 bases at J, with 13 bases in the middle. CDR3: CASSLPEGAETQYF. The CDR3 DNA is TGTGCCAGCTCACTACCTGAAGGGGCAGAGACCCAGTACTTC. The entire variable domain, with the rest obtained from reference TRBV18 and TRBJ2-5, is as follows: NAGVMQNPRHLVRRRGQEARLRCSPMKGHSHVYWYRQLPEEGLKFMVYLQKENIIDESGMPKERFSAEFPKEGPSILRIQQVVRGDSAAYFCASSLPEGAETQYFGPGTRLLVL.

This clonotype has only a few counts. This chain links TRBV11-1 with TRBJ2-1, with 14 bases fitting TRBD2. The CDR3 loop spans 18 amino acids. The junction had 10 bases not matched to a gene; V was cut back by 3 bases and J by 6 bases. CDR1 and CDR2 from the germline V gene are SGHAT and FQDESV (reference sequence). Here the CDR3 DNA reads TGTGCCAGCAGCTTGCCGACTAGCGGGGGGGCCTTCCGCAATGAGCAGTTCTTC. Its protein is CASSLPTSGGAFRNEQFF.

This clonotype has a handful of counts. The chain combines TRBV9 with TRBJ1-6; possible D gene TRBD1, 6 bases. The CDR3 spans 17 residues. The V gene lost 6 bases and the J gene lost 5 bases, with 21 bases spanning the gap. CDR1 SGDLS and CDR2 YYNGEE come from the germline V gene. The CDR3 region has the DNA TGTGCCAGCACTCCAACGGCAGGGGTACTCAATAATTCACCCCTCCACTTT. It encodes CASTPTAGVLNNSPLHF.

This chain connects TRBV6-2 or TRBV6-3 to TRBJ2-7; D uncertain. Trimming took off 2 bases at V and 7 bases at J, with 9 bases between the two ends. The CDR3 has 12 amino acids. Per the germline V gene, CDR1 is MNHEY and CDR2 is SVGEGT. CDR3: CASSYGSGEQYF. The CDR3 DNA is TGTGCCAGCAGTTACGGATCCGGGGAGCAGTACTTC.

This clonotype was detected many times. The V and J genes are TRBV14 and TRBJ1-4; the D is unclear. The length of the CDR3 is 16 residues. Germline V gene sequence: CDR1 SGHDN, CDR2 FVKESK. The V end lost 1 base, the J end lost 2 bases, and 11 bases lay between the germline ends. For the CDR3, the DNA is TGTGCCAGCAGCCAAGGTGTCGGCTGGACTAATGAAAAACTGTTTTTT. As protein: CASSQGVGWTNEKLFF. Using reference TRBV14 and TRBJ1-4 for the parts outside the CDR3, the full variable domain is EAGVTQFPSHSVIEKGQTVTLRCDPISGHDNLYWYRRVMGKEIKFLLHFVKESKQDESGMPNNRFLAERTGGTYSTLKVQPAELEDSGVYFCASSQGVGWTNEKLFFGSGTQLSVL.

This clonotype was seen more than once but under ten times. The chain employs TRBV28 and TRBJ2-7; 10 nucleotides agree with TRBD1. The junction had 3 bases not matched to a gene; V was cut back by 6 bases and J by 4 bases. CDR1 and CDR2 (germline): MDHEN, SYDVKM. The length of the CDR3 is 13 residues. The CDR3 sequence: CASRRTGGYEQYF. CDR3 DNA sequence: TGTGCCAGCAGGCGGACAGGGGGGTACGAGCAGTACTTC.

This rearrangement joins TRBV11-2 to TRBJ2-6; TRBD1 agrees at 11 bases. J was trimmed by 0 bases and V by 5 bases; bases with no gene match: 12. CDR1 and CDR2 (germline): SGHAT, FQNNGV. The CDR3 runs 20 residues. CDR3 bases: TGTGCCAGCAGCAAGCTTGGGCGGACAGGGGGCCCCTCTGGGGCCAACGTCCTGACTTTC. Translating it yields CASSKLGRTGGPSGANVLTF.

The gene calls are TRBV18 and TRBJ1-4, with D uncertain. Per germline, CDR1 KGHSH and CDR2 LQKENI. Trimming left V 0 bases short and J 4 bases short, with 9 bases between. CDR3 length: 15 amino acids. In DNA form, the CDR3 reads TGTGCCAGCTCACCACCAGGCAGCCATAATGAAAAACTGTTTTTT. It codes for CASSPPGSHNEKLFF.

This clonotype was seen more than once but under ten times. This chain connects TRBV7-6 to TRBJ2-7; D is unclear. This CDR3 is built from 13 residues. The V gene's germline CDR1 is SGHVS and CDR2 FNYEAQ. The germline V and J ends were trimmed by 1 base and 5 bases, with 9 bases remaining between them. CDR3: CASSLGLRDEQYF. CDR3 sequence (DNA): TGTGCCAGCAGCTTAGGTTTAAGGGACGAGCAGTACTTC.

The J gene is TRBJ1-5, the V gene TRBV9; no reliable D call. This CDR3 has 14 amino acids. Trimming took 0 bases from V and 1 from J, leaving 5 bases between them. Germline values: CDR1 SGDLS, CDR2 YYNGEE. The CDR3 DNA is TGTGCCAGCAGCGTAGGAAACAGCAATCAGCCCCAGCATTTT. The encoded protein is CASSVGNSNQPQHF.

This clonotype was found a few times. The chain links TRBV6-5 to TRBJ2-7, with 10 bases matching TRBD2. The germline V gene has CDR1 MNHEY and CDR2 SVGAGI. The CDR3 is made up of 13 amino acids. V shed 5 bases, J shed 6 bases, and the junction held 4 bases outside the gene matches. The CDR3 spells CASSLGLATEQYF. In DNA, the CDR3 is TGTGCCAGCAGTCTGGGACTAGCGACCGAGCAGTACTTC.

Ten or more counts support this clonotype. CDR3 sequence: CSVYSGKGDEQYF. The CDR3 bases are TGCAGCGTTTATAGCGGGAAAGGCGACGAGCAGTACTTC. The V and J genes are TRBV29-1 and TRBJ2-7; TRBD2 agrees at 8 bases. Germline V CDR1 and CDR2: SQVTM, ANQGSEA. J lost 5 bases, V lost 5 bases, and 8 bases had no gene match. The CDR3 loop spans 13 amino acids.

There are many counts of this clonotype. The rearrangement uses TRBV14 and TRBJ2-3; the match to TRBD2 covers 13 bases. CDR1 and CDR2 from the germline V gene are SGHDN and FVKESK. The ends lost 4 bases at V and 4 bases at J; junction bases unmatched: 5. The CDR3 covers 16 residues. CDR3 loop: CASSLRTSGGSDTQYF. For the CDR3, the DNA is TGTGCCAGCAGCCTACGGACTAGCGGGGGATCAGATACGCAGTATTTT.

This clonotype was picked up many times. The chain uses TRBV3-1 and TRBJ2-3; 7 bases map to TRBD2. The germline gives CDR1 LGHDT, CDR2 YNNKEL (reference sequence). V dropped 0 bases and J dropped 4; count of bases not matched to a gene: 7. The CDR3 runs 16 residues. This chain's CDR3 is CASSQDSAGVADTQYF. The CDR3, as DNA: TGTGCCAGCAGCCAAGATTCGGCGGGGGTGGCAGATACGCAGTATTTT.

There are many counts of this clonotype. The rearrangement uses TRBV7-3 and TRBJ2-3; D unresolved. Trimming removed 4 bases from V and 2 bases from J, with 4 bases in between. This CDR3 contains 12 residues. The germline V gene has CDR1 SGHTA and CDR2 FQGTGA. Written as DNA, the CDR3 is TGTGCCAGCAGCTCAAACACAGATACGCAGTATTTT. As protein: CASSSNTDTQYF.

The chain couples TRBV7-2 to TRBJ2-3, with 7 bases fitting TRBD2. The germline gives CDR1 SGHTA, CDR2 FQGNSA. Trimming removed 2 bases from V and 4 bases from J; junction bases left unmatched: 6. The CDR3 covers 15 residues. In DNA form, the CDR3 reads TGTGCCAGCAGCTTATTGCGGGCGGGAGCAGATACGCAGTATTTT. Translated: CASSLLRAGADTQYF.

The chain carries TRBV4-2 and TRBJ1-1; no reliable D call. Germline V gives CDR1 LGHNA, CDR2 YNFKEQ. Trimming pared 4 bases from V and 1 base from J, leaving 13 bases between. The CDR3 length is 15 residues. The CDR3 DNA reads as TGTGCCAGCAGCCGCACCCAGGTTAGGAACACTGAAGCTTTCTTT. Protein: CASSRTQVRNTEAFF.

This clonotype was observed a handful of times. This rearrangement joins TRBV9 to TRBJ2-3; 8 bases are shared with TRBD2. Per germline, CDR1 SGDLS and CDR2 YYNGEE. This CDR3 contains 14 residues. Trimming took 3 bases from V and 4 from J; bases not matched to a gene: 4. The CDR3 loop is CASSAGGGPDTQYF. The DNA of the CDR3 is TGTGCCAGCAGCGCCGGCGGGGGGCCAGATACGCAGTATTTT.

This clonotype was found many times. The rearrangement links TRBV7-3 to TRBJ2-5; the match to TRBD2 covers 11 bases. After removal of 4 bases from V and 4 bases from J, the junction contained 2 bases not matched to a gene. The CDR3 sequence is 14 residues long. Germline V CDR1 and CDR2: SGHTA, FQGTGA. The CDR3 spells CASSSGLAGETQYF. In nucleotides, the CDR3 is TGTGCCAGCAGCTCCGGACTAGCGGGAGAGACCCAGTACTTC.

This clonotype has at least ten counts. This chain connects TRBV20-1 to TRBJ1-5; D not resolved. Germline V gene sequence: CDR1 DFQATT, CDR2 SNEGSKA (reference sequence). V was pared by 6 bases and J by 0 bases, with 9 bases between. The CDR3 is made up of 13 amino acids. For the CDR3, the DNA is TGCAGTGCGGAGAGAGGTAGCAATCAGCCCCAGCATTTT. Translating gives CSAERGSNQPQHF.

This chain connects TRBV7-6 to TRBJ2-2; D might be TRBD2 (5 bases). The V gene lost 1 base and the J gene lost 6 bases, with 12 bases spanning the gap. There are 15 residues in the CDR3. CDR1 is SGHVS and CDR2 is FNYEAQ in the germline V gene. The CDR3 spells CASSLEAARAGELFF. As DNA, the CDR3 is TGTGCCAGCAGCTTAGAGGCAGCGAGGGCCGGGGAGCTGTTTTTT.

This rearrangement joins TRBV28 to TRBJ2-2, with D perhaps TRBD2 (6 bases). The germline V gene encodes CDR1 MDHEN and CDR2 SYDVKM. V was cut by 7 bases and J by 1 base, with 13 bases left in between. The CDR3 sequence is 15 residues long. This CDR3 reads CASIPGTVNTGELFF. In DNA form, the CDR3 reads TGTGCCAGCATCCCCGGGACTGTGAACACCGGGGAGCTGTTTTTT. Based on the CDR3 plus reference TRBV28 and TRBJ2-2, the full variable domain is DVKVTQSSRYLVKRTGEKVFLECVQDMDHENMFWYRQDPGLGLRLIYFSYDVKMKEKGDIPEGYSVSREKKERFSLILESASTNQTSMYLCASIPGTVNTGELFFGEGSRLTVL.